This T cell receptor (beta chain) was recorded in a study of metastatic and nonmetastatic thyroid tumors. Study overall: Malignant thyroid and benign thyroid patients provided blood and tumor or nodule tissue whose repertoires were compared. Broader study findings: Malignant tumors reportedly showed significantly higher TCR beta diversity than benign nodules in both blood and tumor.

This clone was counted many times. Its specificity is not known. TCRdb re-called clones from the PCR reads using MiXCR. The table has 20,000 or so clones, around 16% seen once. Nobody among the patients had been given any treatment before thyroid surgery. The CDR3 covers 13 residues. From germline, CDR1 is DFQATT and CDR2 SNEGSKA (reference sequence). This TCR was sampled from a female donor with papillary thyroid cancer or a benign thyroid nodule (not recorded which). Some clones in this sample may be carry-over from other donors' samples. Sequencing input: blood. V is TRBV20-1 and J is TRBJ2-3, with TRBD2 matching over 7 bases. This CDR3 is CSVWGGSTDTQYF. The CDR3 DNA sequence: TGCAGCGTCTGGGGGGGTAGCACAGATACGCAGTATTTT.